Below, 27 T cell receptor beta chains from the same sample are listed, as sequenced in a study of cytomegalovirus exposure and HLA in healthy donors. PCR used 60 Vbeta primers and 13 Jbeta primers. The protocol was immunoSEQ multiplex PCR, while the TCRdb copy is restricted to in-frame clones and leaves out a portion. This sample has roughly 150,000 clones, with 76% found just once. Sequencing was performed on PBMCs. The receptors were gathered from a man aged 40-49 years in good health and CMV-seronegative.

The chain carries TRBV7-8 and TRBJ2-7, with a weak D call TRBD1 (6 bases). CDR3 length: 11 residues. V was cut by 2 bases and J by 12 bases, with 11 bases left in between. Germline V gives CDR1 SGHVS, CDR2 FQNEAQ. The CDR3 is CASSLWGPLYF. CDR3 nucleotide sequence: TGTGCCAGCAGCTTATGGGGGCCCCTGTACTTC.

This clone was observed a single time. CDR3: CASGGEDRVTDTQYF. CDR3 nucleotide sequence: TGTGCCAGCGGCGGGGAAGACAGGGTTACAGATACGCAGTATTTT. The chain links TRBV19 to TRBJ2-3; a weak D match, TRBD1 (7 bases). In germline, CDR1 is LNHDA, CDR2 SQIVND (reference sequence). V dropped 9 bases and J dropped 3 bases, with 19 bases sitting between them. There are 15 residues in the CDR3.

The V and J genes are TRBV7-6 and TRBJ2-5; 14 bases are a match to TRBD2. The J call could be wrong; TRBJ2-7 is a better fit for the DNA end. The germline V gene has CDR1 SGHVS and CDR2 FNYEAQ. The CDR3 loop spans 18 amino acids. CDR3 sequence reads: CASSSGLAGESGAYEQYF. The CDR3 nucleotides are TGTGCCAGCAGCTCGGGACTAGCGGGAGAGTCAGGAGCCTACGAGCAGTACTTC.

The gene calls are TRBV18 and TRBJ1-2; maybe TRBD1 (6 bases). From germline, CDR1 is KGHSH and CDR2 LQKENI. This CDR3 spans 15 amino acids. The V and J ends lost 2 bases and 7 bases respectively, with 17 bases between them. The CDR3 here is CASSPLVVGASGYTF. In DNA form, the CDR3 reads TGTGCCAGCTCACCATTGGTTGTGGGGGCGAGTGGCTACACCTTC.

This chain joins TRBV7-9 and TRBJ1-2, with TRBD1 identical over 9 bases. V was pared by 4 bases and J by 4 bases, with 4 bases of the junction left unmatched. CDR1 is SEHNR and CDR2 is FQNEAQ in the germline V gene (reference sequence). This CDR3 has 14 amino acids. CDR3 in DNA: TGTGCCAGCAGCTGGGGACAGGGAAGCTATGGCTACACCTTC. Amino acid sequence: CASSWGQGSYGYTF.

This chain links TRBV5-1 with TRBJ1-1; D is ambiguous. CDR3 size: 14 residues. Trimming pared 0 bases from V and 0 bases from J, leaving 6 bases between. Per the germline V gene, CDR1 is SGHRS and CDR2 is YFSETQ. The CDR3 spells CASSLDSLNTEAFF. The DNA for the CDR3 is TGCGCCAGCAGCTTGGACAGTTTGAACACTGAAGCTTTCTTT.

This CDR3 is CATGLAGGETQYF. DNA for the CDR3: TGTGCCACGGGACTAGCGGGAGGCGAGACCCAGTACTTC. The chain joins TRBV10-3 to TRBJ2-5; 15 nucleotides match TRBD2. V was pared by 10 bases and J by 5 bases, with 2 bases of the junction left unmatched. CDR3 length equals 13 residues. Germline loops: CDR1 ENHRY, CDR2 SYGVKD.

V is TRBV2 and J is TRBJ2-1, with 16 bases identical to TRBD2. The CDR3 spans 16 residues. V shed 3 bases, J shed 9 bases, and the junction held 5 bases outside the gene matches. Per the germline V gene, CDR1 is SNHLY and CDR2 is FYNNEI. The CDR3 is CASSEGTSGGAGEQFF. DNA of the CDR3: TGTGCCAGCAGTGAGGGGACTAGCGGGGGGGCTGGTGAGCAGTTCTTC. The entire variable domain, with the rest obtained from reference TRBV2 and TRBJ2-1, is as follows: EPEVTQTPSHQVTQMGQEVILRCVPISNHLYFYWYRQILGQKVEFLVSFYNNEISEKSEIFDDQFSVERPDGSNFTLKIRSTKLEDSAMYFCASSEGTSGGAGEQFFGPGTRLTVL.

The J gene is TRBJ1-1, the V gene TRBV28; 10 bases fit TRBD1. The V gene's germline CDR1 is MDHEN and CDR2 SYDVKM. Germline trimming cut 6 bases from V and 3 bases from J; bases unmatched to any gene: 7. The CDR3 totals 15 residues. CDR3 amino acids: CASRATGGSHTEAFF. CDR3 DNA sequence: TGTGCCAGCAGGGCGACAGGGGGCTCCCACACTGAAGCTTTCTTT.

The chain is built from TRBV27 and TRBJ1-3, with D hard to call. The CDR3 contains 14 residues. Trimming took 2 bases from V and 1 from J, leaving 6 bases between them. The germline V gene encodes CDR1 MNHEY and CDR2 SMNVEV (reference sequence). CDR3 loop: CASSLRESGNTIYF. CDR3 sequence (DNA): TGTGCCAGCAGTTTACGAGAGTCTGGAAACACCATATATTTT.

The J gene is TRBJ2-1, the V gene TRBV25-1; the match to TRBD2 covers 7 bases. With V trimmed by 4 bases and J by 5 bases, 14 bases remained unmatched. From germline, CDR1 is MGHDK and CDR2 SYGVNS. The length of the CDR3 is 17 residues. Here the CDR3 reads CASSVPQAAGANNEQFF. The CDR3, as DNA: TGTGCCAGCAGTGTTCCCCAGGCGGCGGGAGCCAACAATGAGCAGTTCTTC.

In this sample, this clone turned up once. The chain has TRBV9 and TRBJ2-7, with D perhaps TRBD2 (6 bases). CDR1 and CDR2 from the germline V gene are SGDLS and YYNGEE. With 0 bases removed from V and 4 bases from J, the gap between germline ends came to 23 bases. The CDR3 contains 18 residues. The CDR3 nucleotides read TGTGCCAGCAGCGTAGGTGTCGGGGAGCAGGCGGGGAATTACGAGCAGTACTTC. Residues: CASSVGVGEQAGNYEQYF. The variable domain in full, with the rest retrieved from reference TRBV9 and TRBJ2-7, is DSGVTQTPKHLITATGQRVTLRCSPRSGDLSVYWYQQSLDQGLQFLIQYYNGEERAKGNILERFSAQQFPDLHSELNLSSLELGDSALYFCASSVGVGEQAGNYEQYFGPGTRLTVT.

The chain combines TRBV10-3 with TRBJ2-3; 16 nucleotides line up with TRBD2. Losses at the gene ends were 10 bases for V and 9 bases for J; bases not matched to a gene: 16. The CDR3 covers 17 residues. In germline, CDR1 is ENHRY, CDR2 SYGVKD. The chain's CDR3 is CATAGTSGGAFQATQYF. The CDR3, as DNA: TGTGCCACCGCCGGGACTAGCGGGGGGGCTTTTCAGGCCACGCAGTATTTT.

The genes are TRBV27 and TRBJ1-1; perhaps TRBD1 as D (5 bases). The CDR3 contains 14 residues. Trimming pared 3 bases from V and 3 bases from J, leaving 11 bases between. CDR1 MNHEY and CDR2 SMNVEV come from the germline V gene (reference sequence). CDR3 loop: CASSLGGSDTEAFF. CDR3 nucleotide sequence: TGTGCCAGCAGTTTGGGGGGGTCGGACACTGAAGCTTTCTTT.

This clone has a single count. The chain employs TRBV2 and TRBJ2-7, with D maybe TRBD2 (5 bases). Trimming removed 4 bases from V and 6 bases from J, with 16 bases in between. The V gene's germline CDR1 is SNHLY and CDR2 FYNNEI. CDR3 length: 14 amino acids. In nucleotides, the CDR3 is TGTGCCAGCAGTGCGGAGGCGTTGTCAGGCGAGCAGTACTTC. This codes for CASSAEALSGEQYF.

The chain employs TRBV5-4 and TRBJ1-5, with TRBD1 identical over 11 bases. V lost 4 bases and J lost 4; bases outside the gene matches: 4. CDR1 and CDR2 from the germline V gene are SGHNT and YYREEE (reference sequence). The CDR3 sequence is 15 residues long. The CDR3 region is CASSRDRGTNQPQHF. The CDR3 region has the DNA TGTGCCAGCAGCCGGGACAGGGGGACAAATCAGCCCCAGCATTTT. Full variable domain (missing parts from reference TRBV5-4 and TRBJ1-5): ETGVTQSPTHLIKTRGQQVTLRCSSQSGHNTVSWYQQALGQGPQFIFQYYREEENGRGNFPPRFSGLQFPNYSSELNVNALELDDSALYLCASSRDRGTNQPQHFGDGTRLSIL.

The chain employs TRBV7-9 and TRBJ2-2; D is unresolved. CDR3 length: 14 residues. V dropped 5 bases and J dropped 2 bases, with 9 bases sitting between them. Looked up from germline, CDR1 is SEHNR and CDR2 is FQNEAQ (reference sequence). The CDR3 nucleotides read TGTGCCAGCAGCATTCACAGAAACACCGGGGAGCTGTTTTTT. It yields the protein CASSIHRNTGELFF. The full variable domain, in which reference TRBV7-9 and TRBJ2-2 provide the parts outside the CDR3, is DTGVSQNPRHKITKRGQNVTFRCDPISEHNRLYWYRQTLGQGPEFLTYFQNEAQLEKSRLLSDRFSAERPKGSFSTLEIQRTEQGDSAMYLCASSIHRNTGELFFGEGSRLTVL.

As concerns this clone: A read error may account for a junction end that differs from germline. The chain employs TRBV19 and TRBJ2-5, with a possible D match to TRBD2 (6 bases). Germline V gene lookup returns CDR1 LNHDA and CDR2 SQIVND (reference sequence). The CDR3 runs 14 residues. In DNA form, the CDR3 reads TGTGCCAGTAGTATGGGATTGGGATGGGACTTAGCGGACTTC. Translated: CASSMGLGWDLADF.

The chain is built from TRBV18 and TRBJ2-5; 7 positions agree with TRBD1. V shed 2 bases and J 1 base; nucleotides not matched to a gene: 16. The CDR3 totals 19 residues. Germline values: CDR1 KGHSH, CDR2 LQKENI. In DNA, the CDR3 is TGTGCCAGCTCACCAGCCGGGACAGCCACCTGGGGGCCCCAAGAGACCCAGTACTTC. Its protein product is CASSPAGTATWGPQETQYF.

The rearrangement joins TRBV6-5 to TRBJ2-3; 7 nucleotides agree with TRBD2. Germline CDR1 is MNHEY and CDR2 is SVGAGI. The CDR3 contains 15 residues. V gave up 3 bases and J gave up 4 bases; unmatched junction bases: 7. The CDR3 reads CASSYRGGSADTQYF. In DNA form, the CDR3 reads TGTGCCAGCAGTTATCGGGGAGGGAGCGCAGATACGCAGTATTTT.

This clone was counted only a few times. The rearrangement links TRBV7-6 to TRBJ2-1, with 14 positions matching TRBD2. CDR1 and CDR2 (germline): SGHVS, FNYEAQ. The CDR3 is 15 residues long. The J segment lost 8 bases and the V segment lost 4 bases, leaving 4 bases of the junction unmatched. CDR3 sequence reads: CASSWTSGGQDEQFF. The CDR3 coding sequence is TGTGCCAGCAGCTGGACTAGCGGGGGGCAGGATGAGCAGTTCTTC. The full variable domain, rest sourced from reference TRBV7-6 and TRBJ2-1, is GAGVSQSPRYKVTKRGQDVALRCDPISGHVSLYWYRQALGQGPEFLTYFNYEAQQDKSGLPNDRFSAERPEGSISTLTIQRTEQRDSAMYRCASSWTSGGQDEQFFGPGTRLTVL.

The rearrangement joins TRBV11-3 to TRBJ2-2; D unclear. In germline, CDR1 is SGHNT, CDR2 YENEEA. CDR3 length equals 11 residues. The V end lost 4 bases, the J end lost 10 bases, and 7 bases lay between the germline ends. CDR3 in DNA: TGTGCCAGCAGCTCGAGTTCGGAGCTGTTTTTT. This codes for CASSSSSELFF. Full variable domain (remainder filled in from reference TRBV11-3 and TRBJ2-2): EAGVVQSPRYKIIEKKQPVAFWCNPISGHNTLYWYLQNLGQGPELLIRYENEEAVDDSQLPKDRFSAERLKGVDSTLKIQPAELGDSAVYLCASSSSSELFFGEGSRLTVL.

The V call is TRBV2, the J call TRBJ2-7; D might be TRBD2 (5 bases). This CDR3 contains 13 residues. Between the trimmed V and J ends, which lost 10 bases and 5 bases, there was a span of 18 bases. Per germline, CDR1 SNHLY and CDR2 FYNNEI. DNA for the CDR3: TGTGCCAAGTCCGTAGAGGGAGCGGACGAGCAGTACTTC. Amino acids: CAKSVEGADEQYF.

The chain couples TRBV28 to TRBJ1-2; TRBD1 aligns across 7 bases. The CDR3 length is 14 residues. J lost 0 bases, V lost 4 bases, and 2 bases had no gene match. Germline V gene sequence: CDR1 MDHEN, CDR2 SYDVKM. The CDR3 is CASSSGQANYGYTF. The DNA for the CDR3 is TGTGCCAGCAGTTCCGGACAGGCTAACTATGGCTACACCTTC.

This rearrangement joins TRBV11-3 to TRBJ1-1, with 7 bases matching TRBD1. Germline CDR1 is SGHNT and CDR2 is YENEEA. The CDR3 length is 14 residues. J gave up 7 bases and V 5 bases, and 10 bases lay outside the gene matches. This CDR3 is CASSRTRQGVEAFF. CDR3 coding DNA: TGTGCCAGCAGCCGCACTCGGCAGGGGGTTGAAGCTTTCTTT.

The chain couples TRBV6-1 to TRBJ2-7, with 9 bases that match TRBD1. The trim removed 5 bases at V and 7 bases at J, leaving 9 bases unmatched. The CDR3 has 14 amino acids. Germline-derived CDR1 and CDR2 are MNHNS and SASEGT. For the CDR3, the DNA is TGTGCCAGCAGTCCGGGACAGGGAGGTAAGGAGCAGTACTTC. This codes for CASSPGQGGKEQYF.

The chain employs TRBV4-1 and TRBJ1-5; D is unresolved. The V gene's germline CDR1 is MGHRA and CDR2 YSYEKL. The V end was cut by 0 bases, the J end by 0 bases, with 3 bases between. The CDR3 length is 14 residues. CDR3 nucleotides: TGCGCCAGCAGCCAAGATAATAGCAATCAGCCCCAGCATTTT. The encoded protein is CASSQDNSNQPQHF.